This T cell receptor (beta chain) stems from a study of control samples from healthy donors and cancer patients. Profiling relied on immunoSEQ multiplex PCR, and the TCRdb table lists in-frame clones only, not all of them. Of some 150,000 clones detected, about 89% appear once; the ten largest clones hold approximately 7.2%. Germline V CDR1 and CDR2: SGHRS, YFSETQ. The V gene lost 4 bases and the J gene lost 0 bases, with 13 bases spanning the gap. The CDR3 contains 15 residues. The chain carries TRBV5-1 and TRBJ1-2; D is perhaps TRBD1 (6 bases). The sequence came from a man between 18 and 29 years old in good health. Sequenced material: blood. The CDR3 reads CASSILTGTNYGYTF. The DNA of the CDR3 is TGCGCCAGCAGCATCCTGACAGGAACTAACTATGGCTACACCTTC.